This T cell receptor (beta chain) was sequenced for a study of shared clonotypes between healthy human individuals. The authors split each subset's genomic DNA evenly across several immunoSEQ plates. Using immunoSEQ multiplex PCR, the repertoire was profiled, and TCRdb retains in-frame clones only, with some absent. Of 2 million to 2.5 million clones in the sample, approximately 95% were seen once. V lost 3 bases, J lost 5 bases, and 13 bases lay in between. CDR1 SGHVS and CDR2 FQNEAQ come from the germline V gene. CDR3 length: 15 amino acids. This receptor was taken from a man aged 18-30 years in good health. Some clones in this sample may be carry-over from other donors' samples. Sequenced: naive CD4+ T cells from PBMCs. The subset: CD45RA+ positively selected. The rearrangement links TRBV7-8 to TRBJ2-2; perhaps TRBD1 as D (7 bases). CDR3 amino acids: CASSFLQGRTGELFF. In nucleotides, the CDR3 is TGTGCCAGCAGCTTCCTACAGGGGAGGACCGGGGAGCTGTTTTTT.